The T cell receptor beta chain under discussion was sequenced for a study of Ad26.COV2.S vaccination and SARS-CoV-2 variants. Treatment specified: some 19 received Ad26.COV2.S at low or high dose, single or two shots; about 5 received placebo; per-sample allocation not given. Samples came from day 63 after the first vaccine or placebo injection. TCRdb's table, derived via immunoSEQ multiplex PCR, lists solely in-frame clones and lacks some. This sample has about 370,000 clones; 88% occur once, and the top ten carry under 3.5%. The sample in question was peripheral blood, obtained in a trial of Ad26.COV2.S vaccine versus placebo. The sequence derives from a person between 18 and 59 years old who received the Ad26.COV2.S COVID-19 vaccine or a placebo.

CDR3 residues: CASSLGTDYEQYF. CDR3 DNA sequence: TGTGCCAGCAGCCTTGGGACGGACTACGAGCAGTACTTC. The rearrangement links TRBV13 to TRBJ2-7; D possibly matches TRBD1 or TRBD2 (5 bases each). The length of the CDR3 is 13 residues. Germline-derived CDR1 and CDR2 are PRHDT and FYEKMQ (reference sequence). With 5 bases removed from V and 3 bases from J, the gap between germline ends came to 11 bases.